The 4 T cell receptor beta chains below all came from one sample that was sequenced in a study of control samples from healthy donors and cancer patients (dated by TCRdb to the early 2020s). Library preparation employed the immunoSEQ multiplex PCR assay. In its TCRdb copy, this immuneACCESS table keeps in-frame sequences only and misses some clones. Where compared with another copy, unresolved V genes explain less than half of these, and the others have no known cause. This sample gives about 70,000 clones in total; less than 95% of them show up just once. The ten largest make up 2.8% of the sample. The sequenced sample consisted of blood. The receptor source for this set is a woman in her 30s in good health.

Here the CDR3 DNA reads TGTGCCAGCAGTTCGGGACTTGCGCAGTATTTT. Its protein product is CASSSGLAQYF. V gene TRBV12-3 or TRBV12-4 combines with J gene TRBJ2-3; D perhaps matches TRBD2 (6 bases). This CDR3 has 11 amino acids. Trimming left V 4 bases short and J 10 bases short, with 9 bases between.

This clone was seen only once. The chain recombines TRBV11-3 with TRBJ2-5, with D perhaps matching TRBD1 (5 bases). The V end lost 1 base, the J end lost 5 bases, and 8 bases lay between the germline ends. CDR1 SGHNT and CDR2 YENEEA come from the germline V gene. This CDR3 has 13 residues. The CDR3 reads CASSLARVETQYF. The CDR3 nucleotides read TGTGCCAGCAGCTTAGCCAGGGTGGAGACCCAGTACTTC.

DNA for the CDR3: TGTGCCAGCGTAGGGAGTACCAATGAGCAGTTCTTC. Amino acids: CASVGSTNEQFF. The chain uses TRBV6-5 and TRBJ2-1, with a weak D call TRBD2 (5 bases). Germline V gene sequence: CDR1 MNHEY, CDR2 SVGAGI. V lost 8 bases and J lost 6, with 11 bases in between. The CDR3 sequence is 12 residues long.

The CDR3 region has the DNA TGTGCCAGCAATATTGACTATCTGGACACTGAAGCTTTCTTT. It yields the protein CASNIDYLDTEAFF. The chain is built from TRBV6-5 and TRBJ1-1; D remains ambiguous. CDR1 is MNHEY and CDR2 is SVGAGI in the germline V gene. The CDR3 is 14 residues long. Trimming removed 7 bases from V and 3 bases from J, with 15 bases in between.